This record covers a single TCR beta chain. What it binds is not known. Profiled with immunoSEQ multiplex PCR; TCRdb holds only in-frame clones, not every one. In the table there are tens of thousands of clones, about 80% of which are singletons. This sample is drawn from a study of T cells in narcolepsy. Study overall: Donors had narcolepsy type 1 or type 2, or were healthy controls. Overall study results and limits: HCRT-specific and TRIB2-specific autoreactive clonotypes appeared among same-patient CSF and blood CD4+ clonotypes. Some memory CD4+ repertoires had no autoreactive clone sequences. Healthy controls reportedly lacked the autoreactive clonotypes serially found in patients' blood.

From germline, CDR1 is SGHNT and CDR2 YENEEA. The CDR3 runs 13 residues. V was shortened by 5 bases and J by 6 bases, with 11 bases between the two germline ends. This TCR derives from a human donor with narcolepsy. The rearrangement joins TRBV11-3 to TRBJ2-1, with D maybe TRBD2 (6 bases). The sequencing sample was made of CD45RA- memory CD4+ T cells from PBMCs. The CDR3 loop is CASSRLVSNEQFF. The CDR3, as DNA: TGTGCCAGCAGCCGACTAGTTAGCAATGAGCAGTTCTTC.